This section outlines one T cell receptor beta chain sequence together with its context. Time point here: pretreatment peripheral blood. These data originate in a study of PD-L1 blockade in urothelial cancer. Using immunoSEQ multiplex PCR, the repertoire was profiled, and TCRdb retains in-frame clones only, with some absent. The profile shows just under 50,000 clones, about 86% of them singletons. With 6 bases clipped from V and 13 bases from J, the junction kept 11 bases outside the gene matches. The CDR3 covers 14 residues. The germline CDR1 and CDR2 sequences are MDHEN and SYDVKM. Sequenced here: PBMCs, sampled around atezolizumab (anti-PD-L1) treatment. The J gene is TRBJ2-5, the V gene TRBV28, with 13 positions matching TRBD2. The origin of this receptor is a man between 65 and 85 years old with urothelial cancer. The CDR3 loop is CASSTLAGGLGWYF. The CDR3 coding sequence is TGTGCCAGCAGCACACTAGCGGGGGGGCTGGGGTGGTACTTC.